This TCR beta chain was sequenced during a study of beta chain features in type 1 diabetes. Investigators reverse transcribed all isolated RNA, so they sequenced expressed TCRB transcripts. Using immunoSEQ multiplex PCR, the repertoire was profiled, and TCRdb retains in-frame clones only, with some absent. The data contain some 250,000 clones, 25% to 30% of them singletons. The CDR3 loop spans 14 amino acids. The V gene's germline CDR1 is WSHSY and CDR2 SAAADI. The ends were cut back, 4 bases at V and 0 bases at J, with 7 bases in the middle. This clone has just a few counts. The chain recombines TRBV10-2 with TRBJ2-1, with D tentatively TRBD1 or TRBD2 (5 bases each). The sample consisted of central memory CD4+ T cells from blood. This clonotype was sampled from a man aged 30 to 45 in good health. Here the CDR3 reads CASSAGSSYNEQFF. In DNA form, the CDR3 reads TGCGCCAGCAGTGCAGGGAGCTCCTACAATGAGCAGTTCTTC.